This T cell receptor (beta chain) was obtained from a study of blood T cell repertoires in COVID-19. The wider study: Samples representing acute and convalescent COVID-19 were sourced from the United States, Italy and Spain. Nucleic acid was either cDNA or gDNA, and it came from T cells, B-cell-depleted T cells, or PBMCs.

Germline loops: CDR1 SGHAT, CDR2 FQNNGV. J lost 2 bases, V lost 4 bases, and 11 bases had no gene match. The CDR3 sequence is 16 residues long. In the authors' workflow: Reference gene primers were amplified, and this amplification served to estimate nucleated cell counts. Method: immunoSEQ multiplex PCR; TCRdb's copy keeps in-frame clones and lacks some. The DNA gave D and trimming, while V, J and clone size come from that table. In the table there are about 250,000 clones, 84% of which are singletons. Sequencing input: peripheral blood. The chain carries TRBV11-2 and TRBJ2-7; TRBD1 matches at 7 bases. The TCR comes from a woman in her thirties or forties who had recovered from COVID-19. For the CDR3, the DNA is TGTGCCAGCAGCTCTATCCGGGACAGAGATGCCTACGAGCAGTACTTC. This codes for CASSSIRDRDAYEQYF. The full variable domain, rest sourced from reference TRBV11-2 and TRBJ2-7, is EAGVAQSPRYKIIEKRQSVAFWCNPISGHATLYWYQQILGQGPKLLIQFQNNGVVDDSQLPKDRFSAERLKGVDSTLKIQPAKLEDSAVYLCASSSIRDRDAYEQYFGPGTRLTVT.